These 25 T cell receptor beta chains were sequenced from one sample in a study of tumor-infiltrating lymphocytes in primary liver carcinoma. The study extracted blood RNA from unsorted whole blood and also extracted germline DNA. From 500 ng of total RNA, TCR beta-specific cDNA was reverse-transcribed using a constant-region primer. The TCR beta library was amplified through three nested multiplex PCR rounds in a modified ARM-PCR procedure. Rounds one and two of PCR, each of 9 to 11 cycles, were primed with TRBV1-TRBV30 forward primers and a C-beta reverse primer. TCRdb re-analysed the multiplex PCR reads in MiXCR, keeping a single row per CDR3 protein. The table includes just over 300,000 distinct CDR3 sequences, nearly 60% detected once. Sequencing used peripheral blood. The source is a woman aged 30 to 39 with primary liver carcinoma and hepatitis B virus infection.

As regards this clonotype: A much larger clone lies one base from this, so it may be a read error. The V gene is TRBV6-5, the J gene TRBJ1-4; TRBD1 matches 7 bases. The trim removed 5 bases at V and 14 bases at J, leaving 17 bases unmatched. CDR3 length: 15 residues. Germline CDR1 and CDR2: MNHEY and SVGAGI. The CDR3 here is CASSEDPETGKRLFF. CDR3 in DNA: TGTGCCAGCAGTGAAGACCCCGAGACAGGGAAGCGGCTGTTTTTT.

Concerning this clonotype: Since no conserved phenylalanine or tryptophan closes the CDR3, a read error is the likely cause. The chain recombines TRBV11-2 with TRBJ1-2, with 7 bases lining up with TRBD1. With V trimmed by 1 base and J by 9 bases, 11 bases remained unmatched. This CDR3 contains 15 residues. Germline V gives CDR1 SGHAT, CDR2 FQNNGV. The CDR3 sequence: CASSLGGGGWYSYTL. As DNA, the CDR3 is TGTGCCAGCAGCTTAGGCGGAGGGGGCTGGTATAGCTACACCCTC.

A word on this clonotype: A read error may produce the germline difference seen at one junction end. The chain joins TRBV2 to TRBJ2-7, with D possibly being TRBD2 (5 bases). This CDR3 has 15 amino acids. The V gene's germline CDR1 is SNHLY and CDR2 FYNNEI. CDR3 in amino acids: CASSEATNSDYEQYF. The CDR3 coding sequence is TGTGCCAGTAGTGAGGCGACTAACAGCGACTACGAGCAGTACTTC.

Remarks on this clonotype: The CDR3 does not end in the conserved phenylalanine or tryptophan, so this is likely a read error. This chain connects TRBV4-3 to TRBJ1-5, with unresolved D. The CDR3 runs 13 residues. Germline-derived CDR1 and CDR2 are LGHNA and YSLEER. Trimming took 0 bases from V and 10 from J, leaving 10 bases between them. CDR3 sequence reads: CASSQDRQSPQHS. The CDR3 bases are TGCGCCAGCAGCCAAGACCGACAATCACCCCAGCATTCT.

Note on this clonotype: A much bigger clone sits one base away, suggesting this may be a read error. The CDR3, as DNA: TGTGCCAGCAGAGAACTGGAGAACACCGGGGAGCTGTTTTTT. This codes for CASRELENTGELFF. J is TRBJ2-2 and V is TRBV12-3 or TRBV12-4; D gene uncertain. CDR3 length equals 14 residues. Between the trimmed V and J ends, which lost 6 bases and 1 base, there was a span of 9 bases.

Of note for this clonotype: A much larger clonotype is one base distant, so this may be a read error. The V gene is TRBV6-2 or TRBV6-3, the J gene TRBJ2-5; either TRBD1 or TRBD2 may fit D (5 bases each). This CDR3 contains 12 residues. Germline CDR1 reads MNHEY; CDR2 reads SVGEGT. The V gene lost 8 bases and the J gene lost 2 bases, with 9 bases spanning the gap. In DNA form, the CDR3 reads TGTGCCAGCGGGGACGGTCAAGAGACCCAGTACTTC. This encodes CASGDGQETQYF.

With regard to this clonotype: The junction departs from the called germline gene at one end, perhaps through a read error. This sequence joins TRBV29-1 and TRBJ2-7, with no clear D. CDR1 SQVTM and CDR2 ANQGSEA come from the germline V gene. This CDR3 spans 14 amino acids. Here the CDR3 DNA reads TGCAGCGTTGAAAATGGTGAGTCCCCCTACGAGCAGTACTTT. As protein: CSVENGESPYEQYF.

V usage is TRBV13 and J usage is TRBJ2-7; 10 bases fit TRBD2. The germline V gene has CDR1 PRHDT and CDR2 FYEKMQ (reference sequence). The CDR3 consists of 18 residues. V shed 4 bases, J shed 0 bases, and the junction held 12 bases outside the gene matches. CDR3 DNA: TGTGCCAGCAGCTCCCGCGGCCAGCGGGAGGGCAGCTCCTACGAGCAGTACTTC. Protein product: CASSSRGQREGSSYEQYF.

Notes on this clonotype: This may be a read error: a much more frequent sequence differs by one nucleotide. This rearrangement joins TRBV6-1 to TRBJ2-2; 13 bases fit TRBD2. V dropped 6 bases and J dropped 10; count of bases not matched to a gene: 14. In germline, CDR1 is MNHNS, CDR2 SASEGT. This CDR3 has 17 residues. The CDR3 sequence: CASSEAGLAGVSEELFF. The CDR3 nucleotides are TGTGCCAGCAGCGAGGCCGGACTAGCGGGGGTTTCCGAGGAGCTGTTTTTT.

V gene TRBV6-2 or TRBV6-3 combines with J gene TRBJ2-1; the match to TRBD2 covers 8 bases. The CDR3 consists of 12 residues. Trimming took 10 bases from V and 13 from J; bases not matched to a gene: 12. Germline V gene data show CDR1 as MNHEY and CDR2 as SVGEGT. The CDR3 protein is CANSPGLARQFF. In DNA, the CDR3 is TGTGCCAACAGCCCCGGACTAGCCCGTCAGTTCTTC.

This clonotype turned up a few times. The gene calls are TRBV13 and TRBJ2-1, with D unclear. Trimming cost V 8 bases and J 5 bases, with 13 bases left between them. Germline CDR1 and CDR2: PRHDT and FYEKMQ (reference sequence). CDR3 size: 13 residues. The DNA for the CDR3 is TGTGCCAGCCTAGGGCGGCCTGACAATGAGCAGTTCTTC. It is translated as CASLGRPDNEQFF.

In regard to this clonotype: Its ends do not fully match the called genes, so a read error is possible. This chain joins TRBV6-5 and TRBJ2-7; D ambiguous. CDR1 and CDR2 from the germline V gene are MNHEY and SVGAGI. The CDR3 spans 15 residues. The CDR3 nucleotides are TGCGCCAGCAGTTACTCGAAGCAGTACTCCTACGAGCAGTACTTC. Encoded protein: CASSYSKQYSYEQYF.

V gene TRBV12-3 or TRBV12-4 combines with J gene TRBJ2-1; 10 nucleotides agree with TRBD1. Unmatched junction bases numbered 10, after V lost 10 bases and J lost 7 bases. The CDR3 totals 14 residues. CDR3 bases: TGTGCCAACAGCCCGACAGGGGGCGGGAATGAGCAGTTCTTC. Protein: CANSPTGGGNEQFF.

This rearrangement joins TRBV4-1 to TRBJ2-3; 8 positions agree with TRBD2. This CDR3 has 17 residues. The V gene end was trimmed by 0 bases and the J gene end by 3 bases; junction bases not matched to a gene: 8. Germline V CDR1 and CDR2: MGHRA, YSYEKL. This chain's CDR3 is CASSQDPGGVRTDTQYF. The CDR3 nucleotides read TGCGCCAGCAGCCAAGATCCGGGGGGGGTAAGGACAGATACGCAGTATTTT.

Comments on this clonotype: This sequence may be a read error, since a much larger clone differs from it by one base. CDR3 coding DNA: TGCAGCGTAATTCACGGGTGGGGCATTCAGTACTTC. Translation gives CSVIHGWGIQYF. The rearrangement joins TRBV29-1 to TRBJ2-4; D remains unclear. The CDR3 sequence is 12 residues long. V lost 6 bases and J 9 bases, leaving 15 bases between the germline ends. Germline V gives CDR1 SQVTM, CDR2 ANQGSEA.

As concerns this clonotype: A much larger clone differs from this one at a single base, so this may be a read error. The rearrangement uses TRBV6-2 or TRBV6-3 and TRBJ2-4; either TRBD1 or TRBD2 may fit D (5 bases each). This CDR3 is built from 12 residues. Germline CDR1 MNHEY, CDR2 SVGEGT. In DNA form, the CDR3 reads TGTGCCTGCAGTGGGGGAAGGAACATTCAGTACTTC. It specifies CACSGGRNIQYF.

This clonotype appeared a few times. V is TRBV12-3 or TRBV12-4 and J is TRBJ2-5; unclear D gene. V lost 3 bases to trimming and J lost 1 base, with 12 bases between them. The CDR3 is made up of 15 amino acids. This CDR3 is CASSLLSTRQETQYF. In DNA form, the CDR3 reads TGTGCCAGCAGTTTGCTGTCCACCCGCCAAGAGACCCAGTACTTC.

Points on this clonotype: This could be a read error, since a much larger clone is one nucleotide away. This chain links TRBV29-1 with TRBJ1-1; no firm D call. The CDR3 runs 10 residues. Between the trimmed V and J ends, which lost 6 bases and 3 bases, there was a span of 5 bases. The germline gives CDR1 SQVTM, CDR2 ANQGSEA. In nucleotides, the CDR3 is TGCAGCGTCGTACACACTGAAGCTTTCTTT. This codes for CSVVHTEAFF.

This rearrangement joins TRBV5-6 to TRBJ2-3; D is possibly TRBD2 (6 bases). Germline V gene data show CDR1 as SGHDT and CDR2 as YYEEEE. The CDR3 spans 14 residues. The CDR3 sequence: CVSSLIAGRDTQYF. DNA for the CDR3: TGTGTTAGCAGCTTGATCGCAGGGAGGGATACGCAGTATTTT.

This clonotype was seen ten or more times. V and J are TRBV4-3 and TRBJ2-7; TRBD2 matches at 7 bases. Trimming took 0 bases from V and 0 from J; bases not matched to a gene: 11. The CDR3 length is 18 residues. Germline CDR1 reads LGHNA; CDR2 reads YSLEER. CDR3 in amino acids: CASSQDLWGGGSSYEQYF. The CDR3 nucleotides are TGCGCCAGCAGCCAAGATCTATGGGGCGGCGGGAGCTCCTACGAGCAGTACTTC.

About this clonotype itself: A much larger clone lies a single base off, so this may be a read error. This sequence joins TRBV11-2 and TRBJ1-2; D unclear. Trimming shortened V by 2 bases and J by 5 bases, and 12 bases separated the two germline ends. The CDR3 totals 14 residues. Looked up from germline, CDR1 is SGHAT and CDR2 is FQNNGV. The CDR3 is CASSLHLADYGYTF. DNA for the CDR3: TGTGCCAGCAGCTTACACCTGGCAGATTATGGCTACACCTTC.

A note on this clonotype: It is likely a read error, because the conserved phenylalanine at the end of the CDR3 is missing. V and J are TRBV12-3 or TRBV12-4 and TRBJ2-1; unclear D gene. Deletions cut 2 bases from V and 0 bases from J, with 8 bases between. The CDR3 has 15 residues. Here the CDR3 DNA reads TGTGCCAGCAGTTTATCTGCGGTCTCCTACAATGAGCAGTTCGTC. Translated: CASSLSAVSYNEQFV.

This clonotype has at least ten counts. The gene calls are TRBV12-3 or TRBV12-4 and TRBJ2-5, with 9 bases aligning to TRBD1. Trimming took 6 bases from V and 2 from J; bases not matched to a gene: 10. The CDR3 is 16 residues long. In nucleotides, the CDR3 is TGTGCCAGCAGCAAACAGGGGGCGCAGGGACAAGAGACCCAGTACTTC. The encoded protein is CASSKQGAQGQETQYF.

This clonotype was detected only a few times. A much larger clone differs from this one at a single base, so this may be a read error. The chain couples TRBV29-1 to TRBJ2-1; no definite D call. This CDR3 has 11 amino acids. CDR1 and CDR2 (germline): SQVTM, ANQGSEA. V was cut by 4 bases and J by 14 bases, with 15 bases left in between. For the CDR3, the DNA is TGCAGCGTTGTAGGCAGGTCAAGGGAGTTCTTC. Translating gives CSVVGRSREFF.

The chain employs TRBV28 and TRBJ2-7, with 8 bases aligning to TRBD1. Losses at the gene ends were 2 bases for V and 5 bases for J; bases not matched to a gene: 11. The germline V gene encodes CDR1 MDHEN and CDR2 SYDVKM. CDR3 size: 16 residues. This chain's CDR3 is CASSLLQGAPVHEQYF. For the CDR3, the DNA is TGTGCCAGCAGTTTACTCCAGGGGGCGCCAGTCCACGAGCAGTACTTC.